The 26 T cell receptor beta chains below were found in one sample sequenced in a study of blood T cell repertoires in COVID-19. The method was immunoSEQ multiplex PCR; TCRdb's version includes in-frame clones alone and lacks a portion of them. The sample yields tens of thousands of clones, 78% seen once. The specimen was peripheral blood. These receptors were obtained from an elderly man with acute or convalescent COVID-19.

The gene calls are TRBV4-3 and TRBJ2-7, with TRBD1 identical over 11 bases. V shed 0 bases and J 5 bases; nucleotides not matched to a gene: 9. CDR3 length: 17 amino acids. The V gene's germline CDR1 is LGHNA and CDR2 YSLEER. The CDR3 loop is CASSQDDGQGAGNEQYF. The CDR3 bases are TGCGCCAGCAGCCAAGATGATGGACAGGGGGCGGGAAACGAGCAGTACTTC.

J is TRBJ2-2 and V is TRBV19, with TRBD2 matching 8 bases. This CDR3 has 15 residues. V dropped 5 bases and J dropped 0; count of bases not matched to a gene: 2. Germline V gives CDR1 LNHDA, CDR2 SQIVND (reference sequence). The CDR3 nucleotides read TGTGCCAGTAGTCGGGAGGGGGCGAACACCGGGGAGCTGTTTTTT. Its translation: CASSREGANTGELFF.

The chain joins TRBV27 to TRBJ1-3; no definite D call. The V gene lost 2 bases and the J gene lost 3 bases, with 20 bases spanning the gap. Germline V lookup: CDR1 MNHEY, CDR2 SMNVEV (reference sequence). This CDR3 is built from 18 residues. The CDR3: CASSLGRWPPSNGNTIYF. DNA of the CDR3: TGTGCCAGCAGTTTAGGCAGGTGGCCCCCAAGCAATGGAAACACCATATATTTT.

This chain connects TRBV4-2 to TRBJ2-5, with D uncertain. Between the trimmed V and J ends, which lost 1 base and 3 bases, there was a span of 9 bases. The CDR3 totals 14 residues. The germline CDR1 and CDR2 sequences are LGHNA and YNFKEQ. CDR3 in DNA: TGTGCCAGCAGCCAAGGGTTTCGAGAAGAGACCCAGTACTTC. The encoded protein is CASSQGFREETQYF.

Points on this clone: The junction and the germline gene differ at one end; a read error may be behind it. The chain couples TRBV7-7 to TRBJ1-2; TRBD1 matches 7 bases. Germline V gene sequence: CDR1 SSHAT, CDR2 FNYEAQ (reference sequence). The CDR3 is made up of 17 amino acids. CDR3 region: CASSDPPEDRADNGYTF. DNA for the CDR3: TGTGCTAGCAGCGACCCCCCCGAAGACAGGGCAGACAATGGCTACACCTTC.

This chain joins TRBV6-5 and TRBJ1-2, with D tentatively TRBD1 (6 bases). V was clipped by 5 bases and J by 0 bases, with 10 bases between them. Germline V CDR1 and CDR2: MNHEY, SVGAGI. CDR3 length equals 14 residues. As DNA, the CDR3 is TGTGCCAGCAGTACCCGGACAGCTAACTATGGCTACACCTTC. Its protein is CASSTRTANYGYTF.

The J gene is TRBJ1-2, the V gene TRBV30, with D possibly being TRBD1 (5 bases). From germline, CDR1 is GTSNPN and CDR2 SVGIG (reference sequence). This CDR3 has 13 amino acids. Trimming removed 0 bases from V and 8 bases from J, with 13 bases in between. The CDR3 DNA follows: TGTGCCTGGAGTGTAAACCCCGCAGGGGGCTACACCTTC. Amino acids: CAWSVNPAGGYTF.

The chain combines TRBV3-1 (or the pseudogene TRBV3-2) with TRBJ1-5; D not resolved. The V gene lost 4 bases and the J gene lost 2 bases, with 12 bases spanning the gap. Germline loops: CDR1 LGHDT, CDR2 YNNKEL (reference sequence). This CDR3 has 15 residues. CDR3 in amino acids: CASSPSAEGNQPQHF. CDR3 DNA sequence: TGTGCCAGCAGCCCTTCGGCGGAGGGCAATCAGCCCCAGCATTTT.

The CDR3 is CASSSMTGSNEKLFF. CDR3 DNA sequence: TGCGCCAGCAGCTCAATGACAGGATCTAATGAAAAACTGTTTTTT. The chain couples TRBV5-1 to TRBJ1-4, with D possibly matching TRBD1 (6 bases). This CDR3 comprises 15 residues. Trimming cost V 3 bases and J 3 bases, with 12 bases left between them. Germline V gene lookup returns CDR1 SGHRS and CDR2 YFSETQ.

V is TRBV5-1 and J is TRBJ2-7; the match to TRBD1 covers 9 bases. This CDR3 spans 14 amino acids. The V gene end was trimmed by 4 bases and the J gene end by 3 bases; junction bases not matched to a gene: 5. CDR1 and CDR2 (germline): SGHRS, YFSETQ. The CDR3 region has the DNA TGCGCCAGCAGCCCGGGGGACAGGGTCTACGAGCAGTACTTC. Translated, it gives CASSPGDRVYEQYF.

V and J are TRBV2 and TRBJ2-6; 7 nucleotides match TRBD1. V shed 6 bases, J shed 2 bases, and the junction held 1 base outside the gene matches. This CDR3 comprises 14 residues. The germline V gene has CDR1 SNHLY and CDR2 FYNNEI. CDR3 DNA sequence: TGTGCCAGCAGACAGGGGACTGGGGCCAACGTCCTGACTTTC. This codes for CASRQGTGANVLTF.

The chain employs TRBV27 and TRBJ1-2; TRBD1 is a possible D gene (5 bases). This CDR3 has 13 residues. Germline V CDR1 and CDR2: MNHEY, SMNVEV (reference sequence). V dropped 3 bases and J dropped 5 bases, with 10 bases sitting between them. The CDR3 bases are TGTGCCAGCAGTTTCGGGACTGCGTATGGCTACACCTTC. It encodes CASSFGTAYGYTF.

The chain uses TRBV19 and TRBJ1-6; D is uncertain. The CDR3 is 16 amino acids. Germline CDR1 reads LNHDA; CDR2 reads SQIVND (reference sequence). Trimming left V 11 bases short and J 0 bases short, with 17 bases between. The CDR3: CASEGPRGSYNSPLHF. CDR3 bases: TGTGCCTCAGAGGGTCCGCGGGGCTCCTATAATTCACCCCTCCACTTT.

V gene TRBV11-3 combines with J gene TRBJ2-3, with 8 nucleotides matching TRBD2. CDR3 size: 14 residues. V was pared by 2 bases and J by 5 bases, with 3 bases of the junction left unmatched. CDR1 and CDR2 (germline): SGHNT, YENEEA. The CDR3 loop reads CASSLNRGGDTQYF. The CDR3 nucleotides are TGTGCCAGCAGCTTAAACCGGGGGGGAGATACGCAGTATTTT.

The chain is built from TRBV11-3 and TRBJ2-1, with 8 positions matching TRBD1. Germline CDR1 and CDR2: SGHNT and YENEEA. V was pared by 5 bases and J by 0 bases, with 3 bases of the junction left unmatched. The length of the CDR3 is 15 residues. The CDR3 nucleotides read TGTGCCAGCAGCGTTACAGGGGGCTCCTACAATGAGCAGTTCTTC. Translation: CASSVTGGSYNEQFF.

This clone has at least ten counts. The junction differs from germline at one of its ends, possibly a read error. CDR3 bases: TGTGCCAGCAGCCCGCGTGGCACAGGCTTCCCCTTC. It yields the protein CASSPRGTGFPF. The chain has TRBV9 and TRBJ1-2, with D possibly TRBD1 on 5 matching bases. Germline values: CDR1 SGDLS, CDR2 YYNGEE. CDR3 size: 12 residues. The variable domain in full, with the rest retrieved from reference TRBV9 and TRBJ1-2, is DSGVTQTPKHLITATGQRVTLRCSPRSGDLSVYWYQQSLDQGLQFLIQYYNGEERAKGNILERFSAQQFPDLHSELNLSSLELGDSALYFCASSPRGTGFPFGSGTRLTVV.

This clone has just a few counts. The chain uses TRBV5-1 and TRBJ1-3, with 7 bases identical to TRBD1. The CDR3 has 15 residues. V was clipped by 0 bases and J by 1 base; unmatched bases: 1. From germline, CDR1 is SGHRS and CDR2 YFSETQ. CDR3 nucleotides: TGCGCCAGCAGCTTGGAGGGGGCTTCTGGAAACACCATATATTTT. Translated: CASSLEGASGNTIYF.

The chain employs TRBV11-2 and TRBJ1-1; tentative D call: TRBD1 (6 bases). Trimming took off 1 base at V and 6 bases at J, with 18 bases between the two ends. CDR3 size: 16 residues. Germline V lookup: CDR1 SGHAT, CDR2 FQNNGV. CDR3 protein: CASSLGWRGRSPEAFF. DNA for the CDR3: TGTGCCAGCAGCTTAGGATGGCGGGGGCGGTCGCCTGAAGCTTTCTTT.

This chain links TRBV6-4 with TRBJ1-1; D is uncertain. V lost 5 bases to trimming and J lost 0 bases, with 16 bases between them. The CDR3 runs 16 residues. The germline V gene has CDR1 MRHNA and CDR2 SNTAGT. CDR3 bases: TGTGCCAGCAGTTTGGAGGCCGGGGAGTTGAACACTGAAGCTTTCTTT. Its translation: CASSLEAGELNTEAFF.

The rearrangement uses TRBV6-6 and TRBJ2-7; 10 nucleotides agree with TRBD1. This CDR3 is built from 16 residues. Unmatched junction bases numbered 7, after V lost 2 bases and J lost 3 bases. In germline, CDR1 is MNHNY, CDR2 SVGAGI (reference sequence). CDR3 region: CASSYPGQGTHYEQYF. The CDR3, as DNA: TGTGCCAGCAGTTACCCGGGACAGGGGACACACTACGAGCAGTACTTC.

CDR3 residues: CASSLSSTGRDGYTF. The CDR3 DNA reads as TGTGCCAGCAGCTTATCTTCGACAGGGCGGGATGGCTACACCTTC. The V gene is TRBV11-1, the J gene TRBJ1-2; the match to TRBD1 covers 7 bases. Germline V gene lookup returns CDR1 SGHAT and CDR2 FQDESV (reference sequence). The CDR3 spans 15 residues. Trimming at V came to 2 bases and at J to 6 bases, leaving 9 bases not matched to a gene.

The J gene is TRBJ2-1, the V gene TRBV5-3; a weak D match, TRBD2 (6 bases). TRBV5-3 is treated as an ORF (open reading frame) with a function not yet certain. The CDR3 is 17 amino acids. V dropped 2 bases and J dropped 3 bases, with 18 bases sitting between them. DNA of the CDR3: TGTGCCAGAAGCTTAAATTTGCTAGCGACTTGCTACAATGAGCAGTTCTTC. The encoded protein is CARSLNLLATCYNEQFF.

The gene calls are TRBV15 and TRBJ2-7; 12 positions match TRBD2. Germline loops: CDR1 LNHNV, CDR2 YYDKDF (reference sequence). This CDR3 region has 15 residues. The trim removed 3 bases at V and 3 bases at J, leaving 3 bases unmatched. The CDR3 is CATSRRTSGDYEQYF. In nucleotides, the CDR3 is TGTGCCACCAGCAGGAGGACTAGCGGGGACTACGAGCAGTACTTC.

This clone has only a few counts. The chain links TRBV2 to TRBJ2-7; 10 nucleotides match TRBD2. Germline trimming cut 7 bases from V and 2 bases from J; bases unmatched to any gene: 8. The V gene's germline CDR1 is SNHLY and CDR2 FYNNEI. The CDR3 is 15 residues long. In DNA, the CDR3 is TGTGCCAGCAAGGCACAGCGGGGGGGCGCCTACGAGCAGTACTTC. This encodes CASKAQRGGAYEQYF.

The chain combines TRBV6-2 or TRBV6-3 with TRBJ2-7; D is possibly TRBD2 (5 bases). Germline V CDR1 and CDR2: MNHEY, SVGEGT. The CDR3 totals 15 residues. V gave up 5 bases and J gave up 4 bases, with 18 bases separating them. This CDR3 reads CASSPPMAGQYEQYF. The CDR3 DNA sequence: TGTGCCAGCAGTCCCCCCATGGCGGGTCAGTACGAGCAGTACTTC.

The rearrangement joins TRBV19 to TRBJ2-1; 7 bases fit TRBD1. J gave up 3 bases and V 9 bases, and 8 bases lay outside the gene matches. This CDR3 has 14 residues. Germline-derived CDR1 and CDR2 are LNHDA and SQIVND (reference sequence). CDR3 region: CASQGGQFYNEQFF. For the CDR3, the DNA is TGTGCCAGCCAAGGGGGACAGTTCTACAATGAGCAGTTCTTC.